This T cell receptor (beta chain) was observed in a study of blood T cell repertoires in COVID-19. Whole-study context: Samples taken during acute and convalescent COVID-19 were collected in the United States, Italy and Spain. PBMCs, B-cell-depleted T cells, or T cells provided the cDNA or gDNA that made up the material.

CDR1 and CDR2 (germline): SGHTA, FQGNSA. With 3 bases removed from V and 6 bases from J, the gap between germline ends came to 21 bases. The CDR3 spans 17 residues. The authors' processing: For nucleated cells, counts were estimated from reference gene primer amplification. The data were produced by immunoSEQ multiplex PCR, yet TCRdb's version contains in-frame clones alone and is incomplete. V and J calls and clone size are given by that table; D and trimming were obtained from the DNA. The sample consists of around 190,000 clones, 84% of them appearing once. The sequencing sample was made of peripheral blood. The V and J genes are TRBV7-2 and TRBJ2-1; possibly TRBD2 for D (7 bases). The sequence came from a human donor in a cohort sampled during active COVID-19. CDR3 DNA: TGTGCCAGCAGCTTGGGGAGGGGGTTTACAGGGATCAATGAGCAGTTCTTC. Its translation is CASSLGRGFTGINEQFF.